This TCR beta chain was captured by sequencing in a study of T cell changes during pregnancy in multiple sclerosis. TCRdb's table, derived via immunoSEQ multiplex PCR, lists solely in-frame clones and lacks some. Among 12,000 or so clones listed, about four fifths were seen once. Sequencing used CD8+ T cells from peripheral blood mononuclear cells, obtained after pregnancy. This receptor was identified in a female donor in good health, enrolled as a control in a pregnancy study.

In DNA, the CDR3 is TGTGCCAGCAGTCACAACAGGAGGGGTGGGATCGAGCAGTACTTC. Amino acid sequence: CASSHNRRGGIEQYF. This rearrangement joins TRBV28 to TRBJ2-7, with a tentative D call TRBD2 (6 bases). CDR1 is MDHEN, CDR2 SYDVKM, per germline. The CDR3 sequence is 15 residues long. V was shortened by 5 bases and J by 6 bases, with 20 bases between the two germline ends. The whole variable domain, filled in from reference TRBV28 and TRBJ2-7, reads DVKVTQSSRYLVKRTGEKVFLECVQDMDHENMFWYRQDPGLGLRLIYFSYDVKMKEKGDIPEGYSVSREKKERFSLILESASTNQTSMYLCASSHNRRGGIEQYFGPGTRLTVT.